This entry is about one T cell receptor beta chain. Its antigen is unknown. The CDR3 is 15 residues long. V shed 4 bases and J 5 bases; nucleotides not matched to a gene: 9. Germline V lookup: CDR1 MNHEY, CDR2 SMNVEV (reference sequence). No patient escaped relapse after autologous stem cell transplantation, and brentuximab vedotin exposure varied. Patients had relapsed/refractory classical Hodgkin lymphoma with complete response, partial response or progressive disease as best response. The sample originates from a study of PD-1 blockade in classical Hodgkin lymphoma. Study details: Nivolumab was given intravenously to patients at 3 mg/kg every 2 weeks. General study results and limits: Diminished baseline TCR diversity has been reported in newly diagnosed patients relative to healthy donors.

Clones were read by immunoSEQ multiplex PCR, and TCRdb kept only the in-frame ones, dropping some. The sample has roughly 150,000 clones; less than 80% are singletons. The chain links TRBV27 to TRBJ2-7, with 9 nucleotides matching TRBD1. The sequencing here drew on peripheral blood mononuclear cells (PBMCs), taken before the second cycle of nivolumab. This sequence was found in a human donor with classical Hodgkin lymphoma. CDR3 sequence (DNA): TGTGCCAGCAGTTCAATCCGGGACAGGGACCACGAGCAGTACTTC. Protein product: CASSSIRDRDHEQYF.